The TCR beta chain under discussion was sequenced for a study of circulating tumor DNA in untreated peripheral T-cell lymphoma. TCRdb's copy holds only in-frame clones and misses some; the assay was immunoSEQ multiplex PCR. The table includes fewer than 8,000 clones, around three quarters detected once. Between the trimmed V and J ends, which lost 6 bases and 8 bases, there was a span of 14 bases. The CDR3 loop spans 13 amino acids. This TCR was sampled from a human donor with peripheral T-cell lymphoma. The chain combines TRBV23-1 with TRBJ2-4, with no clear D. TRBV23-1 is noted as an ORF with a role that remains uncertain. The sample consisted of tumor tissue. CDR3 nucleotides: TGCGCCAGCAGCTTGGTAGGGTTCGACATTCAGTACTTC. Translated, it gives CASSLVGFDIQYF.